The rows below give T cell receptor beta chains drawn from one sample of a study of T cells after yellow fever vaccination. Each CDR3 protein is one row after TCRdb ran MiXCR on the 5' RACE reads. The table records approximately 510,000 distinct CDR3 sequences, less than 25% of them present only once. Sequencing used PBMCs, obtained roughly 20 days after the first yellow fever vaccination. These TCRs come from a man between 18 and 29 years old who received the YFV17D yellow fever vaccine. CDR3s leave out the opening cysteine and the closing phenylalanine or tryptophan. Fields, in order: V gene, CDR3 protein.

TRBV7-6 ASSSSRGPNYEQY
TRBV5-1 ASSLAAGGPLH
TRBV28 ASSSPGGALSGYT
TRBV29-1 SVGTVNTGELF
TRBV5-6 ASSLGGGYATQY
TRBV12-3/TRBV12-4 ASSLERAINEQF
TRBV4-3 ASSQEWAGLNEKLF
TRBV21-1 ASTVPGQSNQPQH
TRBV20-1 SARAFGDTEAF
TRBV11-2 ASSELTGGLAKNIQY
TRBV3-1 ASSQAQGRGTGELF
TRBV12-3/TRBV12-4 ASTFGHNPSGAF
TRBV6-1 ASSVTGSYADTQY
TRBV20-1 SARGLKAKETQY
TRBV5-1 ASSPQGTPNYGYT
TRBV29-1 SVTSGGRPGTDTQY
TRBV7-2 ASSRIRTSVEQF
TRBV3-1 ASSQDMGLHLNTEAF
TRBV4-2 ASSQGAGGPDTQY
TRBV7-2 ASSPPWGTSNTGELF
TRBV12-3/TRBV12-4 ASSKNTGVRETQY
TRBV20-1 SASPTLAMWF
TRBV27 ASSFGSGLAAQQF
TRBV6-2/TRBV6-3 ASRPRDRADTQY
TRBV4-1 ASSRPWGADETQY
TRBV7-4 ASSFWPRAYQETQY
TRBV5-1 ASSLSGLRTQY
TRBV6-2/TRBV6-3 ASSYGGTEAF
TRBV27 ASSLFGQGAAEAF